The T cell receptor (beta chain) described here comes from a study of post-analysis software for immune sequencing data. Study as a whole: Patients had relapsing-remitting, secondary progressive or progressive-relapsing multiple sclerosis; some lacked subtype.

J gave up 8 bases and V 6 bases, and 8 bases lay outside the gene matches. The germline V gene encodes CDR1 MDHEN and CDR2 SYDVKM. The CDR3 is 14 amino acids. General observations from the study: The authors found that F measure strongly co-clustered same-batch samples. Multiple sclerosis was associated with a significant reduction in normalized Chao1 diversity relative to controls. TRBV segments more frequent in patients than in controls numbered roughly five and included TRBV5-6, TRBV5-1 and TRBV20-1.

Of note for this clonotype: The target antigen is unknown.

Incorporated into the TCR beta cDNA libraries were unique molecular identifiers, which served to reduce PCR and sequencing biases. A population of 1 to 10 million T cells gave rise to roughly 0.5 million cDNA molecules. TCRdb re-analysed the PCR reads in MiXCR, keeping a single row per CDR3 protein. The data hold some 690,000 distinct CDR3 sequences, with approximately 60% observed a single time. Sequenced material: blood. The source is a girl aged 2-10 years with multiple sclerosis. The V call is TRBV28, the J call TRBJ2-3, with 10 bases that match TRBD2. CDR3 region: CASRFPGLASTQYF. In nucleotides, the CDR3 is TGTGCCAGCAGATTTCCGGGACTAGCGAGTACGCAGTATTTT.